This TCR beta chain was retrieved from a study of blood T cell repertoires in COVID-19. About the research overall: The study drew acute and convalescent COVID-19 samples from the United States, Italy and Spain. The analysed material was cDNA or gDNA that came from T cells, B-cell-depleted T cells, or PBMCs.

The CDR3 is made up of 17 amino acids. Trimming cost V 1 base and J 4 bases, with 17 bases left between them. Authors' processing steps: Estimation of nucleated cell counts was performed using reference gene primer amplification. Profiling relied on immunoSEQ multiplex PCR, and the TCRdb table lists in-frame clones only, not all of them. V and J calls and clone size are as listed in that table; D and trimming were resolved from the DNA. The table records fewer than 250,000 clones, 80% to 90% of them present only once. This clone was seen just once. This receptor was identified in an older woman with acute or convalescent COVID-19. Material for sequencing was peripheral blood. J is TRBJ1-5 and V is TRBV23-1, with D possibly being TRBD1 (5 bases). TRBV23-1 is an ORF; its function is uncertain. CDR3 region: CASSQCGPGFPNQPQHF. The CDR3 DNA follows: TGCGCCAGCAGTCAATGCGGTCCAGGGTTTCCGAATCAGCCCCAGCATTTT.